The 5 T cell receptor beta chains given below trace back to one sample, sequenced in a study of metastatic and nonmetastatic thyroid tumors. Each patient went into thyroid surgery without having received any treatment. With MiXCR, TCRdb reprocessed the PCR reads. The table includes about 26,000 clones, 25% to 30% detected once. Material for sequencing was blood. The receptor source for this set is a female donor with papillary thyroid cancer or a benign thyroid nodule (not recorded which). Some clones in this sample may be carry-over from other donors' samples.

This clone was observed at least ten times. The chain joins TRBV29-1 to TRBJ2-1; no firm D call. V dropped 2 bases and J dropped 1 base, with 12 bases sitting between them. This CDR3 comprises 15 residues. Germline CDR1 reads SQVTM; CDR2 reads ANQGSEA. The CDR3 DNA is TGCAGCGTTGAAAGGGATATTAAATCCTACAATGAGCAGTTCTTC. Translation: CSVERDIKSYNEQFF.

The sample holds a few counts of this clone. Since a much larger clone is just one base distant, this may be a read error. The CDR3 loop is CASHSVLSGNTIYF. The CDR3 bases are TGTGCCAGCCACAGTGTTTTGTCTGGAAACACCATATACTTT. V usage is TRBV2 and J usage is TRBJ1-3, with D hard to call. The CDR3 spans 14 residues. In germline, CDR1 is SNHLY, CDR2 FYNNEI.

The V call is TRBV18, the J call TRBJ2-2, with D possibly being TRBD1 (5 bases). V was clipped by 5 bases and J by 7 bases, with 17 bases between them. The germline gives CDR1 KGHSH, CDR2 LQKENI. This CDR3 has 15 amino acids. In DNA form, the CDR3 reads TGTGCCAGCTCAGGACAAAGGGCAAGTGTCGGGGAGCTGTTTTTT. Amino acids: CASSGQRASVGELFF.

This clone has at least ten counts. The rearrangement links TRBV28 to TRBJ2-3, with 11 bases aligning to TRBD2. Losses at the gene ends were 6 bases for V and 2 bases for J; bases not matched to a gene: 7. The CDR3 runs 16 residues. The germline CDR1 and CDR2 sequences are MDHEN and SYDVKM. This chain's CDR3 is CASRAPGLADTDTQYF. Written as DNA, the CDR3 is TGTGCCAGCAGGGCCCCGGGACTAGCGGACACAGATACGCAGTATTTT.

This clone has a single count. The chain has TRBV3-1 and TRBJ1-2; tentatively, D is TRBD1 (5 bases). With 3 bases removed from V and 5 bases from J, the gap between germline ends came to 10 bases. The germline gives CDR1 LGHDT, CDR2 YNNKEL (reference sequence). The CDR3 runs to 13 residues. Written as DNA, the CDR3 is TGTGCCAGCAGCCATGGGACCGGATATGGCTACACCTTC. Translated, it gives CASSHGTGYGYTF.